These 15 T cell receptor beta chains came from one sample sequenced in a study of long-term antiretroviral therapy in people with HIV. immunoSEQ v3.0 was run at survey level. Libraries were prepared by immunoSEQ multiplex PCR; TCRdb keeps only in-frame clonotypes and omits some of them. The sample lists 25,000 to 35,000 clones, around 83% occurring once. Material: unsorted PBMCs, obtained 0.8 years after starting antiretroviral therapy. The origin of the receptors is a woman under 40 with HIV.

The genes are TRBV11-2 and TRBJ1-1, with D possibly matching TRBD1 (6 bases). The germline V gene has CDR1 SGHAT and CDR2 FQNNGV. The CDR3 consists of 16 residues. Between the trimmed V and J ends, which lost 5 bases and 6 bases, there was a span of 22 bases. In DNA, the CDR3 is TGTGCCAGCAGCCATGGGGGGACGGGGGCTGCGTCTGAAGCTTTCTTT. Translated: CASSHGGTGAASEAFF.

This clone appeared a single time. The rearrangement joins TRBV4-1 to TRBJ1-1, with 9 nucleotides matching TRBD1. V was clipped by 7 bases and J by 8 bases; unmatched bases: 11. Germline V gene lookup returns CDR1 MGHRA and CDR2 YSYEKL. This CDR3 region has 14 residues. Here the CDR3 reads CASTPIWGQGEAFF. The CDR3 region has the DNA TGCGCCAGCACCCCCATTTGGGGACAGGGCGAAGCTTTCTTT.

This clone was observed a few times. V is TRBV9 and J is TRBJ2-3, with unresolved D. CDR1 and CDR2 (germline): SGDLS, YYNGEE. V lost 0 bases and J 6 bases, leaving 14 bases between the germline ends. The CDR3 consists of 15 residues. CDR3 residues: CASSVVEGSLDTQYF. The CDR3 DNA is TGTGCCAGCAGCGTAGTAGAAGGGTCTTTGGATACGCAGTATTTT.

The chain carries TRBV5-8 and TRBJ1-5; D unresolved. CDR1 is SGHTS and CDR2 is YDEGEE in the germline V gene. V was pared by 10 bases and J by 7 bases, with 21 bases between. The CDR3 covers 14 residues. CDR3 sequence: CAAAVSGSRQPQHF. DNA for the CDR3: TGTGCCGCGGCAGTCTCGGGGTCGCGCCAGCCCCAGCATTTT.

The chain links TRBV4-2 to TRBJ2-2; 14 positions match TRBD2. Germline trimming cut 0 bases from V and 4 bases from J; bases unmatched to any gene: 4. Per germline, CDR1 LGHNA and CDR2 YNFKEQ. The length of the CDR3 is 18 residues. CDR3 amino acids: CASSQDPTSGGATGELFF. The CDR3 DNA reads as TGTGCCAGCAGCCAAGACCCGACTAGCGGGGGGGCCACCGGGGAGCTGTTTTTT.

This chain links TRBV5-1 with TRBJ2-3; possibly TRBD1 for D (5 bases). This CDR3 has 17 amino acids. Germline CDR1 is SGHRS and CDR2 is YFSETQ. With 0 bases removed from V and 9 bases from J, the gap between germline ends came to 23 bases. CDR3 DNA sequence: TGCGCCAGCAGCTTGGACTCCGGCAGGGATCTGAGAGACACGCAGTATTTT. Translated: CASSLDSGRDLRDTQYF.

Turning to this clone: The identical CDR3 is also encoded by other nucleotide sequences in the sample. This chain connects TRBV30 to TRBJ1-3, with D maybe TRBD1 (6 bases). V lost 0 bases and J 2 bases, leaving 11 bases between the germline ends. The CDR3 is made up of 15 amino acids. Germline lookup yields CDR1 GTSNPN and CDR2 SVGIG (reference sequence). CDR3 sequence reads: CAWSVPGHPGNTIYF. The DNA of the CDR3 is TGTGCCTGGAGTGTCCCGGGACACCCTGGAAACACCATATATTTT. Looking up the rest from reference TRBV30 and TRBJ1-3 gives the full variable domain: SQTIHQWPATLVQPVGSPLSLECTVEGTSNPNLYWYRQAAGRGLQLLFYSVGIGQISSEVPQNLSASRPQDRQFILSSKKLLLSDSGFYLCAWSVPGHPGNTIYFGEGSWLTVV.

The rearrangement links TRBV15 to TRBJ1-5; perhaps TRBD1 as D (6 bases). This CDR3 contains 15 residues. V was shortened by 8 bases and J by 5 bases, with 19 bases between the two germline ends. The germline gives CDR1 LNHNV, CDR2 YYDKDF (reference sequence). The CDR3 loop is CATLPLATGYQPQHF. The CDR3 nucleotides read TGTGCCACCCTCCCTCTCGCGACAGGTTATCAGCCCCAGCATTTT. Complete variable domain (other parts from reference TRBV15 and TRBJ1-5): DAMVIQNPRYQVTQFGKPVTLSCSQTLNHNVMYWYQQKSSQAPKLLFHYYDKDFNNEADTPDNFQSRRPNTSFCFLDIRSPGLGDTAMYLCATLPLATGYQPQHFGDGTRLSIL.

V gene TRBV11-2 combines with J gene TRBJ2-3; the match to TRBD2 covers 7 bases. J lost 5 bases, V lost 0 bases, and 8 bases had no gene match. The germline V gene encodes CDR1 SGHAT and CDR2 FQNNGV. This CDR3 spans 16 amino acids. The CDR3 sequence: CASSLEGGGAEDTQYF. Here the CDR3 DNA reads TGTGCCAGCAGCTTAGAAGGCGGGGGTGCTGAAGATACGCAGTATTTT.

The chain combines TRBV7-8 with TRBJ1-5; D is uncertain. The CDR3 is made up of 16 amino acids. CDR1 is SGHVS, CDR2 FQNEAQ, per germline. V was clipped by 2 bases and J by 1 base, with 12 bases between them. The CDR3 nucleotides read TGTGCCAGCAGCTTAAGGACCCGAAGGAGCAATCAGCCCCAGCATTTT. The encoded protein is CASSLRTRRSNQPQHF.

This clone was observed once. The chain has TRBV6-1 and TRBJ2-1; D is possibly TRBD1 (6 bases). This CDR3 comprises 15 residues. Germline lookup yields CDR1 MNHNS and CDR2 SASEGT. Trimming left V 4 bases short and J 3 bases short, with 13 bases between. In DNA form, the CDR3 reads TGTGCCAGCAGTGGGACAGCTCGAATCTACAATGAGCAGTTCTTC. This sequence encodes CASSGTARIYNEQFF.

The chain employs TRBV6-5 and TRBJ1-1; D unresolved. This CDR3 has 14 residues. In germline, CDR1 is MNHEY, CDR2 SVGAGI. V was trimmed by 0 bases and J by 5 bases, leaving 10 bases between them. CDR3 sequence: CASSYSRGFTEAFF. In DNA form, the CDR3 reads TGTGCCAGCAGTTACTCGCGCGGATTTACTGAAGCTTTCTTT.

V and J are TRBV2 and TRBJ2-2, with 8 bases fitting TRBD2. With 5 bases clipped from V and 6 bases from J, the junction kept 11 bases outside the gene matches. The germline gives CDR1 SNHLY, CDR2 FYNNEI. The CDR3 has 16 amino acids. The CDR3 nucleotides are TGTGCCAGCAGTCCTCTCGGGACTAGGGGACCCGGGGAGCTGTTTTTT. It is translated as CASSPLGTRGPGELFF.

V usage is TRBV5-1 and J usage is TRBJ2-7; 9 bases line up with TRBD1. V shed 4 bases and J 5 bases; nucleotides not matched to a gene: 7. Germline V gene data show CDR1 as SGHRS and CDR2 as YFSETQ. The length of the CDR3 is 14 residues. Here the CDR3 reads CASSPEGQGNEQYF. CDR3 coding DNA: TGCGCCAGCAGCCCGGAGGGACAGGGAAACGAGCAGTACTTC.

The rearrangement links TRBV5-1 to TRBJ2-6; D may be TRBD1 (6 bases). The CDR3 consists of 16 residues. CDR1 SGHRS and CDR2 YFSETQ come from the germline V gene. V lost 4 bases and J 0 bases, leaving 11 bases between the germline ends. In nucleotides, the CDR3 is TGCGCCAGCAGCATCGGACAGTCCTCTGGGGCCAACGTCCTGACTTTC. Its translation: CASSIGQSSGANVLTF.